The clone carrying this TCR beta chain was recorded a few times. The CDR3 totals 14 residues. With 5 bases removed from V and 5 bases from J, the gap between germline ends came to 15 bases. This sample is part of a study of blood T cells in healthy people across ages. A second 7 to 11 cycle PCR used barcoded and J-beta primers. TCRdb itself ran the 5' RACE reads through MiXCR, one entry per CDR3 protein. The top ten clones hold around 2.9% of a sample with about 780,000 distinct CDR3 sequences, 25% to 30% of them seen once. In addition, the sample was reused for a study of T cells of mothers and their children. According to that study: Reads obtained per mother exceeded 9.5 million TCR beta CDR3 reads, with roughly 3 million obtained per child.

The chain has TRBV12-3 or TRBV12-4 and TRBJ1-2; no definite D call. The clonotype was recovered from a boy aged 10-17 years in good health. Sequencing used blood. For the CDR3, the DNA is TGTGCCAGCAGTCGTCTGGCGAAAAAGTATGGCTACACCTTC. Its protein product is CASSRLAKKYGYTF.